This T cell receptor (beta chain) was captured by sequencing in a study of cytomegalovirus exposure and HLA in healthy donors. Study background: For the roughly 390 genotyped donors, around 76% fell within the Caucasian-associated ancestry cluster.

Vbeta (60) and Jbeta (13) primers were used in the PCR. TCRdb keeps only in-frame clones here, not all; method: immunoSEQ multiplex PCR. The table lists some 190,000 clones, about 85% of them singletons. There are a few counts of this clone. Its specificity is not known. The germline gives CDR1 SGHRS, CDR2 YFSETQ. The CDR3 has 14 amino acids. V lost 0 bases and J 1 base, leaving 7 bases between the germline ends. General study findings and limits: The investigators catalogued some 160 TCR beta chains as cytomegalovirus-associated. The authors judged a highly shared variant cluster likely a sequencing artifact.

The J gene is TRBJ1-1, the V gene TRBV5-1; D is uncertain. The sample taken for sequencing was PBMCs. This receptor was obtained from a woman aged 45-59 years in good health and CMV-seronegative. The CDR3 sequence is CASSLAQANTEAFF. CDR3 coding DNA: TGCGCCAGCAGCTTGGCTCAGGCGAACACTGAAGCTTTCTTT.